Following are 4 T cell receptor beta chains from one sample sequenced in a study of T cell responses to AZD1222 COVID-19 vaccine. Here immunoSEQ multiplex PCR was the method, and the copy in TCRdb shows in-frame clones only, minus some. This sample yields approximately 200,000 clones, of which roughly 92% are seen a single time; 3.4% belongs to the top ten. Source: peripheral blood, taken 28 days after the second AZD1222 dose. These TCRs come from an adult who received the AZD1222 COVID-19 vaccine.

This clone was picked up one time. The rearrangement links TRBV5-1 to TRBJ1-5; D is uncertain. Germline V lookup: CDR1 SGHRS, CDR2 YFSETQ. The V and J ends lost 0 bases and 0 bases respectively, with 10 bases between them. CDR3 length: 16 residues. The CDR3 nucleotides are TGCGCCAGCAGCTTGGGAGCCAGCCCTAGCAATCAGCCCCAGCATTTT. Translating it yields CASSLGASPSNQPQHF.

The chain carries TRBV6-1 and TRBJ1-5, with D maybe TRBD1 (5 bases). V was pared by 4 bases and J by 0 bases, with 19 bases between. The CDR3 spans 18 residues. Germline lookup yields CDR1 MNHNS and CDR2 SASEGT. DNA of the CDR3: TGTGCCAGCAGTGCCGGACACCCGATGAGTTATAGCAATCAGCCCCAGCATTTT. Protein product: CASSAGHPMSYSNQPQHF.

The rearrangement uses TRBV7-2 and TRBJ2-5; 10 nucleotides align to TRBD2. V shed 3 bases, J shed 1 base, and the junction held 2 bases outside the gene matches. This CDR3 is built from 15 residues. Germline assignment: CDR1 SGHTA and CDR2 FQGNSA. CDR3: CASSLSGRVQETQYF. CDR3 DNA sequence: TGTGCCAGCAGCTTGAGCGGGAGGGTCCAAGAGACCCAGTACTTC.

J is TRBJ1-2 and V is TRBV28; 7 nucleotides match TRBD1. This CDR3 spans 14 amino acids. V was clipped by 8 bases and J by 4 bases; unmatched bases: 10. Germline V CDR1 and CDR2: MDHEN, SYDVKM. The CDR3 DNA reads as TGTGCCAGCGGCCAACAGGGGTACGGCTATGGCTACACCTTC. Its translation is CASGQQGYGYGYTF.